This is a list of T cell receptor beta chains from one sample in a study of CD8+ T cells in alopecia areata. Sequencing was performed with immunoSEQ multiplex PCR; in TCRdb, only in-frame clones are kept and a portion is missing. Of about 82,000 clones listed, roughly half are singletons. Sequenced material: NKG2D-high CD8+ T cells sorted from blood. The receptors derive from a human donor with alopecia areata. Each CDR3 is given with its conserved first and last residue. The D gene is left open where the match is weak. Only part of the rows carry a size: once, few, many, or a class if the clone is expanded.

clone size	D gene	CDR3 length	J gene	V gene	CDR3 DNA	CDR3 protein
NA	NA	15	TRBJ2-7	TRBV5-1	TGCGCCAGCAGCCTCACGGGGGGCATCCCCTACGAGCAGTACTTC	CASSLTGGIPYEQYF
once	NA	12	TRBJ2-7	TRBV27	TGTGCCAGCAGTTTCGGGACGGGCGAGCAGTACTTC	CASSFGTGEQYF
NA	NA	14	TRBJ2-5	TRBV7-2	TGTGCCAGCAGCTTAGAAGGGGCAGAAGAGACCCAGTACTTC	CASSLEGAEETQYF
NA	TRBD1	15	TRBJ2-1	TRBV28	TGTGCCAGCAGTTTCGGGACAGGGGTCTACAATGAGCAGTTCTTC	CASSFGTGVYNEQFF
NA	NA	12	TRBJ1-1	TRBV27	TGTGCCAGCAGTCAGGGTGACACTGAAGCTTTCTTT	CASSQGDTEAFF
NA	TRBD2	14	TRBJ2-2	TRBV29-1	TGCAGCGTATCGGGACTAGCGGGAACCGGGGAGCTGTTTTTT	CSVSGLAGTGELFF
few	NA	12	TRBJ2-5	TRBV7-9	TGTGCCAGCAGCTCCCAGGGGGAGACCCAGTACTTC	CASSSQGETQYF
few	NA	15	TRBJ2-3	TRBV19	TGTGCCAGTAGTATTGTGTTTCCTAGCACAGATACGCAGTATTTT	CASSIVFPSTDTQYF
NA	NA	15	TRBJ2-3	TRBV27	TGTGCCAGCAGTTTAGCGGGCGGTCGGTCAGATACGCAGTATTTT	CASSLAGGRSDTQYF
NA	NA	15	TRBJ1-2	TRBV30	TGTGCCCCCGTGGCGTTGGGGTCATCTAACTATGGCTACACCTTC	CAPVALGSSNYGYTF
NA	TRBD2	17	TRBJ2-3	TRBV2	TGTGCCAGCAGTGGACTAGCGGGGGCTTCTAGCACAGATACGCAGTATTTT	CASSGLAGASSTDTQYF
NA	TRBD2	16	TRBJ2-1	TRBV29-1	TGCAGCGGCTTTAGCGGAGGGACTATCTCCTACAATGAGCAGTTCTTC	CSGFSGGTISYNEQFF
NA	NA	12	TRBJ2-1	TRBV19	TGTGCCAGTAGTATCCCTCCGGATGAGCAGTTCTTC	CASSIPPDEQFF
NA	TRBD2	14	TRBJ2-7	TRBV29-1	TGCAGCGTTTTGGGCGGGAGTGGGGCTCACGAGCAGTACTTC	CSVLGGSGAHEQYF
NA	NA	15	TRBJ2-1	TRBV28	TGTGCCAGCAGTCCCCCTCGAGTGTCTAGTAATGAGCAGTTCTTC	CASSPPRVSSNEQFF
few	NA	11	TRBJ2-1	TRBV6-5	TGTGCCAGCACTGACGGGAATGAGCAGTTCTTC	CASTDGNEQFF
NA	TRBD2	17	TRBJ2-1	TRBV4-1	TGCGCCAGCAGCCAGAGCGCCTCGGGACTAGCGGAGGGTGAGCAGTTCTTC	CASSQSASGLAEGEQFF
NA	NA	13	TRBJ2-5	TRBV6-5	TGTGCCAGCAGGTCAAGACTACAAGAGACCCAGTACTTC	CASRSRLQETQYF
NA	NA	16	TRBJ2-7	TRBV19	TGTGCCAGTAGTGGCGGAGCGCCGGAAAGCTCCTACGAGCAGTACTTC	CASSGGAPESSYEQYF
many	NA	16	TRBJ1-4	TRBV4-1	TGCGCCAGCAGCCCCGCAGTCCGCGGGATGGATGAAAAACTGTTTTTT	CASSPAVRGMDEKLFF
NA	TRBD1	14	TRBJ2-1	TRBV30	TGTGCCTGGAGTGTGGTTGGGGGACAGGATGAGCAGTTCTTC	CAWSVVGGQDEQFF
NA	TRBD2	14	TRBJ2-7	TRBV30	TGTGCCTGGAGTGCGGCTAGCGGGGTGTACGAGCAGTACTTC	CAWSAASGVYEQYF
NA	NA	12	TRBJ2-7	TRBV9	TGTGCCAGCAGCGGGGACGGCTACGAGCAGTACTTC	CASSGDGYEQYF
NA	NA	12	TRBJ2-1	TRBV9	TGTGCCAGCAATGATCCCGCCGGTGAGCAGTTCTTC	CASNDPAGEQFF
few	TRBD2	14	TRBJ2-1	TRBV29-1	TGCAGCGTTGAAGGACTTCCGGGACTAGCTGAGCAGTTCTTC	CSVEGLPGLAEQFF
once	NA	17	TRBJ2-1	TRBV27	TGTGCCAGCAGTTTACAGGCCGGTCCATTATCCTACAATGAGCAGTTCTTC	CASSLQAGPLSYNEQFF
NA	NA	13	TRBJ2-7	TRBV2	TGTGCCAGCTTAGGGGGACTTACCTACGAGCAGTACTTC	CASLGGLTYEQYF
NA	TRBD1	15	TRBJ2-7	TRBV5-1	TGCGCCAGCAGCTACGACAGGGGGAGAGGGTACGAGCAGTACTTC	CASSYDRGRGYEQYF
NA	TRBD2	14	TRBJ2-7	TRBV27	TGTGCCAGCAGTTTACTGGGGGGGTCCTACGAGCAGTACTTC	CASSLLGGSYEQYF
NA	NA	11	TRBJ1-3	TRBV30	TGTGCCTGGCTAGCGCGAAACACCATATATTTT	CAWLARNTIYF
NA	TRBD2	15	TRBJ2-1	TRBV27	TGTGCCAGCAGTCCCGCTAGCGGGGGGGCCGATGAGCAGTTCTTC	CASSPASGGADEQFF
NA	NA	11	TRBJ2-1	TRBV20-1	TGCAGTGCTAGTCGGGAATATGAGCAGTTCTTC	CSASREYEQFF
NA	NA	15	TRBJ2-3	TRBV27	TGTGCCAGCAGTTTATTTGGCGGAGGCACAGATACGCAGTATTTT	CASSLFGGGTDTQYF
NA	TRBD2	14	TRBJ2-7	TRBV9	TGTGCCAGCAGCCCCGGGACTAGCGGCTACGAGCAGTACTTC	CASSPGTSGYEQYF
once	NA	14	TRBJ1-5	TRBV29-1	TGCAGCGTCCTCAGTGAGGACAGCAATCAGCCCCAGCATTTT	CSVLSEDSNQPQHF
NA	NA	15	TRBJ2-7	TRBV28	TGTGCCAGCAGTTCCAGGGACGTACGAGCCTACGAGCAGTACTTC	CASSSRDVRAYEQYF
NA	NA	14	TRBJ2-7	TRBV7-9	TGTGCCAGCAGCCTCCGGGACCGAACCTACGAGCAGTACTTC	CASSLRDRTYEQYF
NA	TRBD2	15	TRBJ2-3	TRBV15	TGTGCCACCAGCAGACCGGGACTAAGCACAGATACGCAGTATTTT	CATSRPGLSTDTQYF
NA	NA	13	TRBJ2-5	TRBV5-1	TGCGCCAGCAGCCACGACAGTGGGGAGACCCAGTACTTC	CASSHDSGETQYF
few	TRBD1	14	TRBJ2-3	TRBV29-1	TGCAGCGTTGACGGGACAGACACACCAGATACGCAGTATTTT	CSVDGTDTPDTQYF
NA	NA	14	TRBJ2-2	TRBV7-2	TGTGCCAGCAGCTTAGGGCTCCTCACCGGGGAGCTGTTTTTT	CASSLGLLTGELFF
NA	NA	12	TRBJ2-7	TRBV27	TGTGCCAGCAGTTTATCGACGGGCGAGCAGTACTTC	CASSLSTGEQYF
NA	TRBD2	16	TRBJ2-1	TRBV6-5	TGTGCCAGCAGTTACTCATTAGCGGGAGAGGGTAATGAGCAGTTCTTC	CASSYSLAGEGNEQFF
NA	TRBD2	15	TRBJ2-3	TRBV7-2	TGTGCCAGCAGCCTCCTGACTAGCAGCACAGATACGCAGTATTTT	CASSLLTSSTDTQYF
few	TRBD2	16	TRBJ2-3	TRBV27	TGTGCCAGCAGTCCGCTCCCGGGCGGGGGGGAAGATACGCAGTATTTT	CASSPLPGGGEDTQYF
few	TRBD1	15	TRBJ2-7	TRBV29-1	TGCAGCGGTTCCGGGACAGGGGCCCTAACGGACGAGCAGTACTTC	CSGSGTGALTDEQYF
NA	NA	16	TRBJ1-1	TRBV5-1	TGCGCCAGCAGCTTGGTATCCACCAGTGAGGACACTGAAGCTTTCTTT	CASSLVSTSEDTEAFF
NA	NA	15	TRBJ1-1	TRBV4-1	TGCGCCAGCAGCCAAGAGCCAGGGCTGAACACTGAAGCTTTCTTT	CASSQEPGLNTEAFF
once	TRBD2	14	TRBJ2-3	TRBV4-1	TGCGCCAGCAGCCAAGGAAGCGGGACTGATACGCAGTATTTT	CASSQGSGTDTQYF
NA	NA	15	TRBJ2-7	TRBV27	TGTGCCAGCAGTTCCCCGGGCCTCCTGCGGTACGAGCAGTACTTC	CASSSPGLLRYEQYF